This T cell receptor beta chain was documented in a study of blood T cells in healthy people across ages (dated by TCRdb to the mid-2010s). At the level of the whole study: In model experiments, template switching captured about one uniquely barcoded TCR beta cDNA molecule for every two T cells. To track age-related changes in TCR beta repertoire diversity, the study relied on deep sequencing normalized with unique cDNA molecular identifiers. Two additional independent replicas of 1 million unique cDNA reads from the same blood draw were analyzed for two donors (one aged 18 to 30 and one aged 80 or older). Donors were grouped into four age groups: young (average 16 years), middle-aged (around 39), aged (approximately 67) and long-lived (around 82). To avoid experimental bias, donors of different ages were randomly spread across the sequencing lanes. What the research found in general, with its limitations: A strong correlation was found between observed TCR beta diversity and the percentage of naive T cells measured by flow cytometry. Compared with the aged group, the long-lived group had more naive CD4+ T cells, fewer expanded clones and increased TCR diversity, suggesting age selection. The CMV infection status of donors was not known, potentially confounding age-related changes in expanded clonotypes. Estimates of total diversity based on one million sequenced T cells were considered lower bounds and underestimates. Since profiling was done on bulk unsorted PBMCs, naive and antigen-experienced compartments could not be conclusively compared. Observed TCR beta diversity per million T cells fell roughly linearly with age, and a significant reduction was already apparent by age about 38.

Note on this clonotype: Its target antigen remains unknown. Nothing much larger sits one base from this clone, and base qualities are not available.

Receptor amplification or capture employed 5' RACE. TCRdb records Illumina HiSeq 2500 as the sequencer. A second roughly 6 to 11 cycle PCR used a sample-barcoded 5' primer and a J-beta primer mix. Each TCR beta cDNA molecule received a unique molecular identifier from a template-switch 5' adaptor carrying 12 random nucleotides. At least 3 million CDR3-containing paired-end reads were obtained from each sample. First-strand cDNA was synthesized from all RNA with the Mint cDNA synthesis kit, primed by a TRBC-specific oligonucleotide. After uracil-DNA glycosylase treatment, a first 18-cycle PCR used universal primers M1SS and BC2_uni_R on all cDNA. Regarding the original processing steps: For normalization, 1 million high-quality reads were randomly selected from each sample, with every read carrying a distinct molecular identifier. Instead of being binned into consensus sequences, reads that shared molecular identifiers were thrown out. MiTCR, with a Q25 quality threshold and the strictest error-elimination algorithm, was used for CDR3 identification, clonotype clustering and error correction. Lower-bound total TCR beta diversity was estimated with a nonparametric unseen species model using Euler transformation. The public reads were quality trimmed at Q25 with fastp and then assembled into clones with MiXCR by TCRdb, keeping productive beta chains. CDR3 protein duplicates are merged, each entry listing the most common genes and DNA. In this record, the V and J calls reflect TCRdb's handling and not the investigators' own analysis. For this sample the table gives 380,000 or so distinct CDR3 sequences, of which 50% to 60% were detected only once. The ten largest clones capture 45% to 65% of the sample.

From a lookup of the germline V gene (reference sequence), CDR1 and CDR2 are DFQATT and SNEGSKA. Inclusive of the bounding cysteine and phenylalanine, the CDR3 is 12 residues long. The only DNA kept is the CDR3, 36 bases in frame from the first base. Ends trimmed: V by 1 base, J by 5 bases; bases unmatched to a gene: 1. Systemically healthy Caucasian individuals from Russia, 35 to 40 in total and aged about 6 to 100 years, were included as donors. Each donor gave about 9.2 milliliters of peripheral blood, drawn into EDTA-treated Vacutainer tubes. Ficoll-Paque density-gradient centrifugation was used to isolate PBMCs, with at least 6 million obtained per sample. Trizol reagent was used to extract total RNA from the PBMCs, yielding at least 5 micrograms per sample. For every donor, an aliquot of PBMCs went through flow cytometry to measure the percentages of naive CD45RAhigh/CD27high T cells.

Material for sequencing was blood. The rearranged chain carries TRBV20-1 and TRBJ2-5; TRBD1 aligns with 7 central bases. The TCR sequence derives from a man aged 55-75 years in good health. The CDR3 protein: CSARVRGETQYF. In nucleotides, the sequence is TGCAGTGCTAGAGTCAGGGGGGAGACCCAGTACTTC.